These 20 T cell receptor beta chains originate from one sample sequenced in a study of somatic mutations in cytotoxic T cells in rheumatoid arthritis. Sequenced by immunoSEQ multiplex PCR; TCRdb stores in-frame clones only, minus some. This table holds about 12,000 clones, 70% to 85% found once. Sequencing was carried out using CD8+ T cells sorted from blood. The source of these receptors is a man aged 65 to 85 in good health.

The rearrangement joins TRBV29-1 to TRBJ2-6; D might be TRBD1 (5 bases). The germline V gene encodes CDR1 SQVTM and CDR2 ANQGSEA. Trimming left V 1 base short and J 1 base short, with 14 bases between. The CDR3 length is 17 residues. The CDR3 here is CSVEGGEPPSGANVLTF. The CDR3 nucleotides read TGCAGCGTTGAAGGGGGCGAGCCTCCTTCTGGGGCCAACGTCCTGACTTTC.

V is TRBV2 and J is TRBJ2-3, with 9 bases that match TRBD1. CDR1 and CDR2 (germline): SNHLY, FYNNEI. The CDR3 has 14 residues. V was pared by 5 bases and J by 5 bases, with 5 bases of the junction left unmatched. The CDR3 is CASSPGQGRDTQYF. Written as DNA, the CDR3 is TGTGCCAGCAGTCCGGGACAGGGAAGAGATACGCAGTATTTT.

The chain couples TRBV11-1 to TRBJ2-3; 9 bases fit TRBD2. CDR1 and CDR2 from the germline V gene are SGHAT and FQDESV (reference sequence). The CDR3 has 19 amino acids. V was pared by 4 bases and J by 2 bases, with 16 bases of the junction left unmatched. The DNA for the CDR3 is TGTGCCAGCAGCTCTCAATTAAGCGGGGGGAGAGAACCCACAGATACGCAGTATTTT. This encodes CASSSQLSGGREPTDTQYF.

The chain employs TRBV27 and TRBJ2-2; D is ambiguous. This CDR3 region has 12 residues. Deletions cut 5 bases from V and 7 bases from J, with 8 bases between. Germline assignment: CDR1 MNHEY and CDR2 SMNVEV (reference sequence). CDR3: CASSQSVGELFF. Here the CDR3 DNA reads TGTGCCAGCAGTCAAAGCGTCGGGGAGCTGTTTTTT.

The V call is TRBV27, the J call TRBJ2-7, with 8 bases lining up with TRBD1. CDR1 and CDR2 (germline): MNHEY, SMNVEV (reference sequence). The V segment lost 6 bases and the J segment 3 bases; nucleotides outside the gene matches: 4. The CDR3 runs 13 residues. This CDR3 is CASSEGQGYEQYF. The CDR3 DNA reads TGTGCCAGCAGCGAAGGACAGGGCTACGAGCAGTACTTC.

The chain carries TRBV9 and TRBJ2-2; 10 bases fit TRBD1. The germline V gene has CDR1 SGDLS and CDR2 YYNGEE. The CDR3 spans 16 residues. Trimming at V came to 3 bases and at J to 1 base, leaving 3 bases not matched to a gene. The CDR3 sequence: CASSGQGARNTGELFF. CDR3 DNA sequence: TGTGCCAGCAGCGGACAGGGGGCGCGGAACACCGGGGAGCTGTTTTTT.

The chain has TRBV29-1 and TRBJ2-3; the D gene is possibly TRBD2 (5 bases). V lost 8 bases and J lost 4, with 19 bases in between. In germline, CDR1 is SQVTM, CDR2 ANQGSEA. The CDR3 sequence is 14 residues long. The CDR3 DNA is TGCAGCACAAGGGAGACCCTAGGCGCAGATACGCAGTATTTT. Translation: CSTRETLGADTQYF.

The chain combines TRBV5-4 with TRBJ1-4, with D maybe TRBD1 (5 bases). Trimming removed 1 base at V and 3 bases at J, with 10 bases between. Germline assignment: CDR1 SGHNT and CDR2 YYREEE (reference sequence). CDR3 length: 15 amino acids. The CDR3 DNA follows: TGTGCCAGCAGCTTGAGTCGGGGGGCTAATGAAAAACTGTTTTTT. It is translated as CASSLSRGANEKLFF.

This clone was found once. The chain uses TRBV5-4 and TRBJ1-2; 8 nucleotides agree with TRBD1. This CDR3 is built from 15 residues. From germline, CDR1 is SGHNT and CDR2 YYREEE (reference sequence). The trim removed 6 bases at V and 3 bases at J, leaving 10 bases unmatched. This CDR3 is CASILGQGLDYGYTF. For the CDR3, the DNA is TGTGCCAGCATCCTTGGACAGGGATTGGACTATGGCTACACCTTC.

V is TRBV12-5 and J is TRBJ1-2, with D uncertain. The length of the CDR3 is 14 residues. Trimming stripped 8 bases from V and 3 bases from J, with 16 bases between. Germline V CDR1 and CDR2: LGHNT, FRNRAP. CDR3 DNA sequence: TGTGCTAGTCGACCCGATGGGATCTACTATGGCTACACCTTC. Amino acids: CASRPDGIYYGYTF.

The gene calls are TRBV4-2 and TRBJ2-7; D possibly corresponds to TRBD2 (5 bases). V lost 0 bases and J lost 2, with 11 bases in between. CDR1 LGHNA and CDR2 YNFKEQ come from the germline V gene. There are 15 residues in the CDR3. CDR3 region: CASSQEVANPYEQYF. CDR3 sequence (DNA): TGTGCCAGCAGCCAAGAAGTAGCGAATCCCTACGAGCAGTACTTC.

The chain uses TRBV10-3 and TRBJ1-5; TRBD1 might be the D (6 bases). The CDR3 runs 14 residues. The V end was cut by 0 bases, the J end by 6 bases, with 9 bases between. Per germline, CDR1 ENHRY and CDR2 SYGVKD. This chain's CDR3 is CAISESAGAQPQHF. CDR3 DNA sequence: TGTGCCATCAGTGAGTCGGCAGGGGCTCAGCCCCAGCATTTT.

For this clone: A read error may account for a junction end that differs from germline. This CDR3 is also generated by other DNA sequences in the sample. The V call is TRBV4-3, the J call TRBJ2-3; 7 bases match TRBD2. CDR1 and CDR2 (germline): LGHNA, YSLEER. This CDR3 has 15 amino acids. The CDR3 DNA reads TGCGCCAGCAGCCCGCACGAGCGGGGCACGGATACGCAGTATTTT. Translation: CASSPHERGTDTQYF.

The chain carries TRBV7-2 and TRBJ2-3; TRBD2 matches at 8 bases. The CDR3 sequence is 15 residues long. V gave up 2 bases and J gave up 4 bases; unmatched junction bases: 5. CDR1 is SGHTA and CDR2 is FQGNSA in the germline V gene. CDR3 protein: CASSLSGGLADTQYF. The CDR3 nucleotides read TGTGCCAGCAGCTTATCGGGGGGGCTGGCAGATACGCAGTATTTT. Combining the CDR3 with reference TRBV7-2 and TRBJ2-3 gives the whole variable domain GAGVSQSPSNKVTEKGKDVELRCDPISGHTALYWYRQSLGQGLEFLIYFQGNSAPDKSGLPSDRFSAERTGGSVSTLTIQRTQQEDSAVYLCASSLSGGLADTQYFGPGTRLTVL.

This chain joins TRBV11-1 and TRBJ1-1; D gene uncertain. CDR3 size: 15 residues. Trimming pared 2 bases from V and 0 bases from J, leaving 10 bases between. Germline CDR1 is SGHAT and CDR2 is FQDESV (reference sequence). CDR3 in amino acids: CASSLYDWMNTEAFF. The CDR3 DNA sequence: TGTGCCAGCAGCTTATATGACTGGATGAACACTGAAGCTTTCTTT.

This clone showed up just a few times. The rearrangement uses TRBV10-2 and TRBJ2-7, with D perhaps TRBD1 (5 bases). V was shortened by 8 bases and J by 4 bases, with 12 bases between the two germline ends. Per the germline V gene, CDR1 is WSHSY and CDR2 is SAAADI. CDR3 length equals 12 residues. The CDR3: CASSSTGYEQYF. In nucleotides, the CDR3 is TGCGCCAGCTCCTCAACAGGTTACGAGCAGTACTTC.

The chain has TRBV4-3 and TRBJ1-5; no firm D call. The V gene lost 0 bases and the J gene lost 0 bases, with 12 bases spanning the gap. Germline-derived CDR1 and CDR2 are LGHNA and YSLEER. The CDR3 is 17 residues long. CDR3 nucleotide sequence: TGCGCCAGCAGCCAAGATAACATACAGTATAGCAATCAGCCCCAGCATTTT. Amino acids: CASSQDNIQYSNQPQHF.

This chain connects TRBV5-4 to TRBJ2-7, with D possibly matching TRBD2 (6 bases). This CDR3 is 14 amino acids long. Germline V gene sequence: CDR1 SGHNT, CDR2 YYREEE (reference sequence). V lost 4 bases to trimming and J lost 2 bases, with 13 bases between them. The CDR3 DNA is TGTGCCAGCAGCGGGTTAGGGACTCCCTACGAGCAGTACTTC. Its translation: CASSGLGTPYEQYF. The entire variable domain, with the rest obtained from reference TRBV5-4 and TRBJ2-7, is as follows: ETGVTQSPTHLIKTRGQQVTLRCSSQSGHNTVSWYQQALGQGPQFIFQYYREEENGRGNFPPRFSGLQFPNYSSELNVNALELDDSALYLCASSGLGTPYEQYFGPGTRLTVT.

The V gene is TRBV5-8, the J gene TRBJ1-1; weak D call: TRBD1 (6 bases). V was shortened by 0 bases and J by 4 bases, with 7 bases between the two germline ends. CDR3 length equals 13 residues. Germline assignment: CDR1 SGHTS and CDR2 YDEGEE. The CDR3 here is CASSLGQATEAFF. The CDR3 DNA reads as TGTGCCAGCAGCTTGGGACAGGCCACTGAAGCTTTCTTT.

This clone showed up just a few times. The chain carries TRBV7-2 and TRBJ1-2; D remains ambiguous. The CDR3 runs 12 residues. Trimming took off 2 bases at V and 6 bases at J, with 7 bases between the two ends. Germline assignment: CDR1 SGHTA and CDR2 FQGNSA. The CDR3 DNA reads as TGTGCCAGCAGCTTATGGGCTGATGGCTACACCTTC. It encodes CASSLWADGYTF.